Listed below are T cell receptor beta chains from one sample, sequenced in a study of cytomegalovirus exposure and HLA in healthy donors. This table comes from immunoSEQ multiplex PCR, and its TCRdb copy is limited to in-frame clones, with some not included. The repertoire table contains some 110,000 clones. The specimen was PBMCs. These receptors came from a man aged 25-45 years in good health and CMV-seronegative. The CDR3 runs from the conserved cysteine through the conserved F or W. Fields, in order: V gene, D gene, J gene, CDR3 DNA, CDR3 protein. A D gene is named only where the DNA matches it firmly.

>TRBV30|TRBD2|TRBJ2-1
TGTGCCTGGAGCGGGAGGGTGGATGAGCAGTTCTTC
CAWSGRVDEQFF
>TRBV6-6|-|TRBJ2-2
TGTGCCAGCAGTTACTCTTACAGGGCGAACACCGGGGAGCTGTTTTTT
CASSYSYRANTGELFF
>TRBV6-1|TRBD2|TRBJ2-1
TGTGCCAGCAGTGAAGAGGCGCTAGCGGGTTACAATGAGCAGTTCTTC
CASSEEALAGYNEQFF
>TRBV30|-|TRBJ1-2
TGTGCCTGGAGTGTGGGCCCCAACTATGGCTACACCTTC
CAWSVGPNYGYTF
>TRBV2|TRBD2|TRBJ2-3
TGTGCCAGCAGTGAGGGACTAGTAAGCACAGATACGCAGTATTTT
CASSEGLVSTDTQYF
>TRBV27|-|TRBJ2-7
TGTGCCAGCAGTAAAAACAGCTACGAGCAGTACTTC
CASSKNSYEQYF
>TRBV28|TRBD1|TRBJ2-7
TGTGCCAGCAGTGGAATACAGGGGATCGCCTACGAGCAGTACTTC
CASSGIQGIAYEQYF
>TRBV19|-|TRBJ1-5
TGTGCCAGTAGTTGGGAGCGAAATCAGCCCCAGCATTTT
CASSWERNQPQHF
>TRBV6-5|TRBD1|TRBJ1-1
TGTGCCAGCAGTGGCAGGACAGGGTTCTCTGAAGCTTTCTTT
CASSGRTGFSEAFF
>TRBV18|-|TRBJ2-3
TGTGCCAGCTCACCACTCTCAGATACGCAGTATTTT
CASSPLSDTQYF
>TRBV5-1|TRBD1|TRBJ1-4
TGCGCCAGCACGGACAGGGGTAATGAAAAACTGTTTTTT
CASTDRGNEKLFF
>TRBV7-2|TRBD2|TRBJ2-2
TGTGCCAGCAGCTTAAACCGGGAGGGCTTACGCACCGGGGAGCTGTTTTTT
CASSLNREGLRTGELFF
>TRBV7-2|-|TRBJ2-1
TGTGCCAGCAGCCCAGAGGGGGTATACAATGAGCAGTTCTTC
CASSPEGVYNEQFF
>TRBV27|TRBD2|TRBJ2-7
TGTGCCAGCAGTTCCCTTAAGTCGGGGGGTAAGGGGGAGCAGTACTTC
CASSSLKSGGKGEQYF
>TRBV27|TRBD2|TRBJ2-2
TGTGCCAGCAGCCGTAGCGGGAACTTGGACACCGGGGAGCTGTTTTTT
CASSRSGNLDTGELFF
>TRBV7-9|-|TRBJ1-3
TGTGCCAGCAGTCCGATAGACTCTGGAAACACCATATATTTT
CASSPIDSGNTIYF
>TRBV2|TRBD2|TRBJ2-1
TGTGCCAGCAGCCTACGACTAGCGGGAGGGCAGTACAATGAGCAGTTCTTC
CASSLRLAGGQYNEQFF
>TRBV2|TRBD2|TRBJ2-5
TGTGCCAGCAGATATCTAGCGGGAGGCGAGGCGACCCAGTACTTC
CASRYLAGGEATQYF
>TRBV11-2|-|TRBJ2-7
TGTGCCAGCAGCTTGAGCTCCCTCGTAGACGAGCAGTACTTC
CASSLSSLVDEQYF
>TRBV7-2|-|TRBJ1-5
TGTGCCAGCAGTTTACAAGGAGGGGAAGGCCAGCCCCAGCATTTT
CASSLQGGEGQPQHF
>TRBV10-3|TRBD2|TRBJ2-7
TGTGCCATCAGTGAGAAGCGGGGCTCCTACGAGCAGTACTTC
CAISEKRGSYEQYF
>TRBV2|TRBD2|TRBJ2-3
TGTGCCAGCAGTGAACTCGCGACTAGCGGGATGGATACGCAGTATTTT
CASSELATSGMDTQYF
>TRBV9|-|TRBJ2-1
TGTGCCAGCAGCGTAGAACCCGCCGGGTACAATGAGCAGTTCTTC
CASSVEPAGYNEQFF
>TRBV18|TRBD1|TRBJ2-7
TGTGCCAGCTCACCGAGACAGGGGGCTTACGAGCAGTACTTC
CASSPRQGAYEQYF
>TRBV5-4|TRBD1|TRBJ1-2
TGTGCCAGCCAGATTAACAGGGGAAACTATGGCTACACCTTC
CASQINRGNYGYTF
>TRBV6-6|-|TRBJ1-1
TGTGCCAGCAGTTACTCCGGCAGGGCGGACACTGAAGCTTTCTTT
CASSYSGRADTEAFF
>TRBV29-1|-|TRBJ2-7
TGCAGCGTTGAAACTGGAGAGAGCTACGAGCAGTACTTC
CSVETGESYEQYF
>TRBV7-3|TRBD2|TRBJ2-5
TGTGCCAGCAGCCTAGGAGTAGCGGGCGGCCAAGAGACCCAGTACTTC
CASSLGVAGGQETQYF
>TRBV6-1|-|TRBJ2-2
TGTGCCAGCAGGGCAGCCGGGGAGCTGTTTTTT
CASRAAGELFF
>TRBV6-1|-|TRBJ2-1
TGTGCCAGCAGTCCCAACCCTAACTACAATGAGCAGTTCTTC
CASSPNPNYNEQFF
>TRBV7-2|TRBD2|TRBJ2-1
TGTGCCAGCAGCTTAGCGGGGACTAGCGACTACAATGAGCAGTTCTTC
CASSLAGTSDYNEQFF
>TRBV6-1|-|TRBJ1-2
TGTGCCAGCCTTTTCGGGGACACCTATGGCTACACCTTC
CASLFGDTYGYTF
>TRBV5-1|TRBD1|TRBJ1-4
TGCGCCAGCAGGGTACAGGGGGATAAGACTAATGAAAAACTGTTTTTT
CASRVQGDKTNEKLFF
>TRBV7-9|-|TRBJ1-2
TGTGCCAGCAGCTTAGGGGGCCAGAACTATGGCTACACCTTC
CASSLGGQNYGYTF
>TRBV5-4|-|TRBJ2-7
TGTGCCAGCAGCCCGGGTCGCTCCTACGAGCAGTACTTC
CASSPGRSYEQYF
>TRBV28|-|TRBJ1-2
TGTGCCAGCAGTGAAGGGGGCTATGGCTACACCTTC
CASSEGGYGYTF
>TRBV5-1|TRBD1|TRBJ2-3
TGCGCCAGCAGCCCGACAGGGGGCCAAGGAGATACGCAGTATTTT
CASSPTGGQGDTQYF
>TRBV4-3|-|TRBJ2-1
TGCGCCAGCAGCCAAGGGCTCACCCATGAGCAGTTCTTC
CASSQGLTHEQFF
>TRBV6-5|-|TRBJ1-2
TGTGCCAGCAGCGAACTCTCGACTAACTATGGCTACACCTTC
CASSELSTNYGYTF
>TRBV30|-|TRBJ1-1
TGTGCCTGGAATCGGGTCCGGGACACTGAAGCTTTCTTT
CAWNRVRDTEAFF
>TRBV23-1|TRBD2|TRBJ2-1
TGCGCCAGCAGTCAATCAGTTCTGACTAGCGGGAGATTCGATGAGCAGTTCTTC
CASSQSVLTSGRFDEQFF
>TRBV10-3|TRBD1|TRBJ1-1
TGTGCCATCAGGAAACAGGGGGCAAGGGGGAACACTGAAGCTTTCTTT
CAIRKQGARGNTEAFF
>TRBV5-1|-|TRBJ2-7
TGCGCCAGCAGCCCCGGTGTCAGGGTGGGGTGGCTACCGTACGAGCAGTACTTC
CASSPGVRVGWLPYEQYF
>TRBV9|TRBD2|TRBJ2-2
TGTGCCAGCAGCGCCTTTGTTGGGGTAGCGGGATGGACCGGGGAGCTGTTTTTT
CASSAFVGVAGWTGELFF
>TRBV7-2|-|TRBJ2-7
TGTGCCAGCAGCCTTACCAGGGACGAGCAGTACTTC
CASSLTRDEQYF
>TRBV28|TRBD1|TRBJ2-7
TGTGCCAGCAAGGACAGGCGAACCTACGAGCAGTACTTC
CASKDRRTYEQYF
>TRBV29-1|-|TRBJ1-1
TGCAGCGTTCCGGGGCGGGGCCCCCCGATGTTCTTT
CSVPGRGPPMFF
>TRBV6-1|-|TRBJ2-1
TGTGCCAGCCTCCGGGGGAGGAATGAGCAGTTCTTC
CASLRGRNEQFF